This T cell receptor (beta chain) came from a study of vaccination effects on CD4 cells after COVID-19. To note about this clone: Its antigen is not identified.

Subsequent to a culture period of about nine days, CD4+ T cells were isolated. This individual contracted SARS-CoV-2 between March and December 2020, as verified by PCR. Participants each got two BNT162b2 or mRNA-1273 vaccine doses. Trimming pared 4 bases from V and 0 bases from J, leaving 9 bases between. This CDR3 is built from 14 residues. Looked up from germline, CDR1 is SQVTM and CDR2 is ANQGSEA. Libraries were prepared by immunoSEQ multiplex PCR; TCRdb keeps only in-frame clonotypes and omits some of them. Seen here are 40,000 to 45,000 clones, over 60% observed once, and the top ten hold roughly 3.6%.

Here the sequenced sample was CD4+ T cells from PBMCs cultured without peptide, taken after COVID-19 vaccination. The gene calls are TRBV29-1 and TRBJ2-2; D not certain. The receptor comes from a human donor who had a prior SARS-CoV-2 infection. The CDR3 bases are TGCAGCGTTGGGGCAGACGCGAACACCGGGGAGCTGTTTTTT. Translated: CSVGADANTGELFF.